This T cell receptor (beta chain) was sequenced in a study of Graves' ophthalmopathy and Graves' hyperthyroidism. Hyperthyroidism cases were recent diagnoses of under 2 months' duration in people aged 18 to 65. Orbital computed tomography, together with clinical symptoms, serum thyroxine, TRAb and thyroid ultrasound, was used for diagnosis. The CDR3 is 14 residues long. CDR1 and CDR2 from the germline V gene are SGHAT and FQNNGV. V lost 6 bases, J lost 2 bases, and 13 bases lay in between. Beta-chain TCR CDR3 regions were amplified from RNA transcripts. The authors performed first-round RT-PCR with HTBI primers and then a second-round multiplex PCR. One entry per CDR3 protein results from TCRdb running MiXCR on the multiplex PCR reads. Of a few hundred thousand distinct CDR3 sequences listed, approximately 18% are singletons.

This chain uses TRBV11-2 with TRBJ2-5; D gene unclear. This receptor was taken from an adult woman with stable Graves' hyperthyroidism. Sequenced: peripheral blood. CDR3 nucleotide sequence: TGTGCCAGCAGTGCCGTTATAGGGCAAGAGACCCAGTACTTC. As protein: CASSAVIGQETQYF.